This T cell receptor beta chain was captured in a study of shared clonotypes between healthy human individuals (dated by TCRdb to 2018 to 2021). Looking at the study overall: Three men and two women, aged 18 to 49 years, made up the cohort. Each donor's leukapheresis produced roughly between about 0.8 and 10 billion PBMCs. To increase sequencing depth and limit assay-specific biases, different laboratories used diverse techniques to prepare libraries and sequence TCR repertoires. To estimate repertoire size and how much clonotype sharing occurs between individuals, the study deeply sequenced the blood TCR repertoires of 5 or 6 healthy adults. For each donor, CD4 naive and CD4 memory were each run on three plates, CD8 naive on two plates, and CD8 memory on one plate.

CD8 naive samples consisted of CD45RO-negative cells that were positively selected for CCR7, yielding a CD45RA+CCR7+ population without TemRA cells. The donors were healthy, HIV-negative adults who had no recently reported acute infections or vaccinations. Every donor was a Caucasian adult living in Nashville, Tennessee, USA. After blood collection by leukapheresis, PBMCs were isolated using Ficoll-Histopaque density gradient centrifugation and then cryopreserved in the vapor phase of liquid nitrogen. Purity and quantity of every magnetically sorted T cell population were checked by analytical flow cytometry. From each sorted fraction, genomic DNA was isolated and quantified by UV absorbance on a Nanodrop 2000c. About this clone: Its antigen specificity is not known. No base quality information exists; no much larger clone differs at one position.

General conclusions and limits of the study: Compared with non-shared clonotypes, the clonotypes found in all four sorted-subset donors had higher generation probabilities. Sampling was limited to blood, and TCR repertoires in tissue likely differ from TCR repertoires in blood. Based on pairwise subsampling, the degree of clonotype sharing among donors was expected to be affected by sequencing depth. Larger estimated clonotype richness was generally found for naive subsets than for memory subsets. Across a handful of donors, approximately 4.6% of naive CD4, around 3.5% of naive CD8, 2% to 2.5% of memory CD4, and 0.3% to 0.45% of memory CD8 clonotypes were shared. Because the study included only a small number of donors, the genetic and exposure-history diversity represented was limited. Rarefaction of sorted-subset datasets indicated incomplete sequencing despite the large sequencing depth.

Using the deep immunoSEQ assay, multiplex PCR amplified TCR CDR3 regions from genomic DNA. Extracted genomic DNA from each cell subset was distributed evenly across all wells of several immunoSEQ 96-well plates, and each plate was treated as a replicate. Each replicate PCR for sorted subsets received about 200 ng genomic DNA, equal to roughly 30,000 T cell genomes. Purified libraries were measured with a Qubit 3.0 fluorometer, size-checked on a Bioanalyzer 2100, and measured again with the KAPA Library Quantification kit. Every immunoSEQ 96-well plate was sequenced on a dedicated single-read 150-cycle Illumina NextSeq 550 flow cell. The published analysis was carried out like this. Because the immunoSEQ output included only junctional sequences and no quality scores, the filtering could not be the same as the filtering used for full-length reads. To assign V/J genes and CDR3, sequences were annotated against IMGT germline references using PyIR, a Python wrapper for IgBLAST v1.9. Reads with weak V/J assignments (E-value above 1e-6), missing CDR3, stop codons, out-of-frame junctions, or ambiguous translated residues were removed. A V3J clonotype was defined by an identical inferred V gene, J gene, and CDR3 amino acid sequence. To compute the percentage overlap between repertoires, the number of shared unique clonotypes was divided by the size of the smaller repertoire. RTK rarefaction, the Chao1 estimator, and Recon v2.1 estimates of unobserved clonotypes were used to assess repertoire richness. Generation probabilities were computed with OLGA for all TCRbeta clonotypes obtained by the gDNA method from several donors. The table was pulled from immuneACCESS by TCRdb, which kept in-frame rearrangements only. Such tables lose some clones; where checked, under half of the loss comes from unresolved V genes, and the rest has no known cause. The DNA was the basis for D and trimming; V, J and clone size are from that table. The sample table contains millions of clones; only one count was recorded for about 95% of them. The top ten clones comprise more than 0.95% of the sample.

Material for sequencing was naive CD8+ T cells sorted from blood. This specimen's cell subset or site label, interpreted: CD45RA+CCR7+. The receptor comes from a man between 18 and 35 years old in good health.

The DNA is as follows: TGTGCCAGCAGCTTATATAGGACTGGAGAGGATGCTTTCTTT. It encodes CASSLYRTGEDAFF. Rearrangement joined TRBV7-2 to TRBJ1-1; there is no confident call for the D gene. The germline V gene gives CDR1 as SGHTA and CDR2 as FQGNSA. From cysteine to phenylalanine, the CDR3 is 14 amino acids long. This entry keeps only the CDR3 DNA: 42 bases, framed from base 1. The V and J ends are trimmed by 2 bases and 11 bases, leaving 18 bases between them. The entire variable domain, with the stretches around the CDR3 drawn from the reference TRBV7-2 and TRBJ1-1 proteins, is GAGVSQSPSNKVTEKGKDVELRCDPISGHTALYWYRQSLGQGLEFLIYFQGNSAPDKSGLPSDRFSAERTGGSVSTLTIQRTQQEDSAVYLCASSLYRTGEDAFFGQGTRLTVV.